A single sample gave rise to the 30 T cell receptor beta chains below, sequenced in a study of control samples from healthy donors and cancer patients. Profiled with immunoSEQ multiplex PCR; TCRdb holds only in-frame clones, not every one. The table includes roughly 200,000 clones, 85% to 95% detected once. Sequenced material: blood. The receptors originated from a man between 45 and 60 years old in good health.

On this clone itself: The identical CDR3 is also encoded by other nucleotide sequences in the sample. The gene calls are TRBV5-1 and TRBJ1-1; TRBD1 is a possible D gene (6 bases). Germline V gives CDR1 SGHRS, CDR2 YFSETQ. The CDR3 loop spans 14 amino acids. Trimming cost V 4 bases and J 1 base, with 11 bases left between them. The CDR3 sequence: CASSPGQPNTEAFF. CDR3 sequence (DNA): TGCGCCAGCAGCCCCGGACAGCCGAACACTGAAGCTTTCTTT.

This chain links TRBV7-8 with TRBJ1-1; no clear D gene. Germline CDR1 and CDR2: SGHVS and FQNEAQ. This CDR3 has 13 residues. Trimming pared 6 bases from V and 11 bases from J, leaving 19 bases between. This chain's CDR3 is CASRLPPGVEAFF. DNA of the CDR3: TGTGCCAGCAGACTCCCCCCGGGCGTTGAGGCTTTCTTT.

V usage is TRBV20-1 and J usage is TRBJ1-2; D not certain. The CDR3 totals 9 residues. Germline V gives CDR1 DFQATT, CDR2 SNEGSKA (reference sequence). V was cut by 7 bases and J by 11 bases, with 11 bases left in between. The CDR3 sequence is CSVSSGYTF. The CDR3 nucleotides are TGCAGTGTTTCGTCGGGTTACACCTTC.

The chain employs TRBV11-2 and TRBJ1-2; D is undetermined. V was shortened by 3 bases and J by 2 bases, with 13 bases between the two germline ends. Germline CDR1 SGHAT, CDR2 FQNNGV. The CDR3 sequence is 15 residues long. The CDR3 loop reads CASSLGRGPNYGYTF. CDR3 DNA: TGTGCCAGCAGCTTGGGCAGAGGGCCGAACTATGGCTACACCTTC.

This rearrangement joins TRBV6-5 to TRBJ1-1; the D is unclear. Germline V CDR1 and CDR2: MNHEY, SVGAGI. The CDR3 extends over 12 amino acids. The V end was cut by 5 bases, the J end by 5 bases, with 9 bases between. The CDR3 nucleotides read TGTGCCAGCAGTCCCGGGTGGACTGAAGCTTTCTTT. This encodes CASSPGWTEAFF.

The chain carries TRBV5-1 and TRBJ1-4, with D uncertain. Germline CDR1 SGHRS, CDR2 YFSETQ. This CDR3 region has 15 residues. V lost 0 bases, J lost 6 bases, and 12 bases lay in between. This CDR3 is CASSLESMEDEKLFF. CDR3 DNA sequence: TGCGCCAGCAGCTTGGAGTCCATGGAGGATGAAAAACTGTTTTTT.

The chain links TRBV5-6 to TRBJ2-2; D might be TRBD1 (6 bases). With 1 base removed from V and 3 bases from J, the gap between germline ends came to 13 bases. The CDR3 consists of 16 residues. Germline V gives CDR1 SGHDT, CDR2 YYEEEE. The CDR3 coding sequence is TGTGCCAGCAGCTTGTATACAGGGCGGGACACCGGGGAGCTGTTTTTT. Protein sequence: CASSLYTGRDTGELFF.

The chain recombines TRBV7-8 with TRBJ2-5; possible D gene TRBD1, 5 bases. The V end was cut by 3 bases, the J end by 3 bases, with 14 bases between. This CDR3 contains 15 residues. Germline CDR1 SGHVS, CDR2 FQNEAQ. DNA for the CDR3: TGTGCCAGCAGCTTCTTCAGGGTAGGAGAAGAGACCCAGTACTTC. Encoded protein: CASSFFRVGEETQYF.

The V call is TRBV29-1, the J call TRBJ1-5; D possibly corresponds to TRBD1 (5 bases). V was cut by 3 bases and J by 6 bases, with 12 bases left in between. Germline CDR1 is SQVTM and CDR2 is ANQGSEA. The CDR3 loop spans 13 amino acids. The CDR3 loop reads CSVDGGFGQPQHF. DNA for the CDR3: TGCAGCGTTGACGGGGGTTTCGGTCAGCCCCAGCATTTT.

V usage is TRBV5-1 and J usage is TRBJ1-2; a weak D match, TRBD1 (5 bases). CDR1 is SGHRS, CDR2 YFSETQ, per germline. V was shortened by 1 base and J by 3 bases, with 10 bases between the two germline ends. The CDR3 is made up of 14 amino acids. CDR3 sequence: CASSLTQGDYGYTF. CDR3 sequence (DNA): TGCGCCAGCAGCTTGACTCAGGGAGACTATGGCTACACCTTC.

The chain uses TRBV5-4 and TRBJ2-7; a possible D gene is TRBD2 (6 bases). Germline V gives CDR1 SGHNT, CDR2 YYREEE (reference sequence). Trimming left V 1 base short and J 7 bases short, with 12 bases between. CDR3 size: 13 residues. DNA of the CDR3: TGTGCCAGCAGCTTGTCGGGGGTGGGTGAGCAGTACGTC. Residues: CASSLSGVGEQYV.

This clone was counted between two and nine times. This rearrangement joins TRBV7-8 to TRBJ1-1; D possibly corresponds to TRBD1 (5 bases). V was trimmed by 5 bases and J by 11 bases, leaving 12 bases between them. Germline assignment: CDR1 SGHVS and CDR2 FQNEAQ. CDR3 size: 11 residues. CDR3 DNA: TGTGCCAGCAGCGCTACAGGATTCGCTTTCTTT. The encoded protein is CASSATGFAFF.

This CDR3 is CSVEPGGEETQYF. The CDR3 DNA reads TGCAGCGTTGAACCCGGGGGGGAGGAGACCCAGTACTTC. The V gene is TRBV29-1, the J gene TRBJ2-5; 8 nucleotides agree with TRBD2. This CDR3 contains 13 residues. The ends lost 2 bases at V and 5 bases at J; junction bases unmatched: 4. CDR1 is SQVTM, CDR2 ANQGSEA, per germline. Combining the CDR3 with reference TRBV29-1 and TRBJ2-5 gives the whole variable domain SAVISQKPSRDICQRGTSLTIQCQVDSQVTMMFWYRQQPGQSLTLIATANQGSEATYESGFVIDKFPISRPNLTFSTLTVSNMSPEDSSIYLCSVEPGGEETQYFGPGTRLLVL.

The rearrangement uses TRBV7-9 and TRBJ2-1, with D hard to call. Trimming left V 2 bases short and J 16 bases short, with 18 bases between. CDR3 length equals 13 residues. Germline CDR1 is SEHNR and CDR2 is FQNEAQ (reference sequence). CDR3 region: CASSLNQGSTFFF. CDR3 coding DNA: TGTGCCAGCAGCTTAAACCAAGGTTCAACATTTTTCTTC.

CDR3 in amino acids: CASSEQGRFPYGYTF. Here the CDR3 DNA reads TGTGCCAGCAGTGAACAGGGGCGCTTTCCCTATGGCTACACCTTC. The rearrangement uses TRBV2 and TRBJ1-2; tentative D call: TRBD1 (6 bases). Germline V CDR1 and CDR2: SNHLY, FYNNEI. The germline V and J ends were trimmed by 2 bases and 4 bases, with 14 bases remaining between them. There are 15 residues in the CDR3.

Only one count was recorded for this clone. V and J are TRBV19 and TRBJ1-1, with D hard to call. This CDR3 contains 13 residues. With 7 bases removed from V and 3 bases from J, the gap between germline ends came to 12 bases. The germline V gene has CDR1 LNHDA and CDR2 SQIVND (reference sequence). The CDR3 coding sequence is TGTGCCAGTAAACCCGGTGGGGACACTGAAGCTTTCTTT. Protein product: CASKPGGDTEAFF.

This chain connects TRBV9 to TRBJ2-3; no clear D gene. The V gene lost 4 bases and the J gene lost 4 bases, with 16 bases spanning the gap. The germline V gene encodes CDR1 SGDLS and CDR2 YYNGEE. The CDR3 consists of 15 residues. CDR3 sequence reads: CASSSLSLTADTQYF. CDR3 in DNA: TGTGCCAGCAGCTCACTCTCCCTGACTGCAGATACGCAGTATTTT.

The CDR3 DNA sequence: TGTGCCAGTACGGTAGCGGGGGGCCAGGGTGAGCAGTTCTTC. This codes for CASTVAGGQGEQFF. This rearrangement joins TRBV19 to TRBJ2-1, with TRBD2 matching 10 bases. After removal of 7 bases from V and 9 bases from J, the junction contained 9 bases not matched to a gene. Germline CDR1 and CDR2: LNHDA and SQIVND (reference sequence). The CDR3 has 14 residues.

The genes are TRBV6-6 and TRBJ1-4, with D hard to call. Deletions cut 6 bases from V and 11 bases from J, with 19 bases between. Per germline, CDR1 MNHNY and CDR2 SVGAGI (reference sequence). The CDR3 sequence is 14 residues long. The CDR3 region is CASSETTLTGKLFF. The CDR3 bases are TGTGCCAGCAGCGAAACAACCTTAACGGGTAAACTGTTTTTT.

Only one count was recorded for this clone. Because the CDR3 is missing its conserved closing phenylalanine or tryptophan, this is likely a read error. It is unclear where the CDR3 begins or ends on the DNA, so no DNA is shown, and the CDR3 is as TCRdb lists it. The chain is built from TRBV10-1 and TRBJ1-4. CDR1 WNHNN and CDR2 SYGVQD come from the germline V gene (reference sequence). Ends included, the CDR3 has 14 residues. CDR3 residues: CASSEFLNRDGCPG.

This clone has just one count. The J gene is TRBJ2-6, the V gene TRBV11-3; D tentatively fits TRBD1 or TRBD2 (5 bases each). Trimming took 6 bases from V and 4 from J, leaving 13 bases between them. The CDR3 is 15 residues long. Germline lookup yields CDR1 SGHNT and CDR2 YENEEA. CDR3 protein: CASSTGGSGANVLTF. The CDR3 region has the DNA TGTGCCAGCAGTACTGGGGGATCCGGGGCCAACGTCCTGACTTTC.

The V call is TRBV15, the J call TRBJ2-2, with D possibly TRBD2 on 6 matching bases. This CDR3 has 16 amino acids. From germline, CDR1 is LNHNV and CDR2 YYDKDF (reference sequence). The V and J ends lost 3 bases and 7 bases respectively, with 18 bases between them. CDR3 in amino acids: CATSSLPGGPGGELFF. CDR3 nucleotides: TGTGCCACCAGCAGTCTCCCAGGAGGGCCGGGCGGGGAGCTGTTTTTT.

There are a few counts of this clone. V usage is TRBV5-6 and J usage is TRBJ1-1; TRBD1 is a possible D gene (5 bases). V shed 7 bases and J shed 5 bases, with 9 bases lying between them. Germline assignment: CDR1 SGHDT and CDR2 YYEEEE. The CDR3 sequence is 11 residues long. Written as DNA, the CDR3 is TGTGCCAGCTCCAGGGAGACTGAAGCTTTCTTT. The encoded protein is CASSRETEAFF. Full variable domain (rest looked up from reference TRBV5-6 and TRBJ1-1): DAGVTQSPTHLIKTRGQQVTLRCSPKSGHDTVSWYQQALGQGPQFIFQYYEEEERQRGNFPDRFSGHQFPNYSSELNVNALLLGDSALYLCASSRETEAFFGQGTRLTVV.

The chain links TRBV24-1 to TRBJ1-2; the D gene is possibly TRBD1 (6 bases). The V gene's germline CDR1 is KGHDR and CDR2 SFDVKD. Trimming took 3 bases from V and 8 from J, leaving 12 bases between them. The CDR3 totals 13 residues. Here the CDR3 reads CATSDEGVKGYTF. The CDR3 region has the DNA TGTGCCACCAGTGATGAGGGGGTTAAGGGCTACACCTTC.

The rearrangement uses TRBV6-5 and TRBJ1-1; a possible D gene is TRBD1 (6 bases). Per germline, CDR1 MNHEY and CDR2 SVGAGI. The CDR3 loop spans 13 amino acids. V was cut by 4 bases and J by 4 bases, with 10 bases left in between. The CDR3 reads CASSLRQATEAFF. CDR3 sequence (DNA): TGTGCCAGCAGTTTACGACAGGCCACTGAAGCTTTCTTT.

The genes are TRBV28 and TRBJ1-6, with 10 bases identical to TRBD1. V gave up 3 bases and J gave up 11 bases; unmatched junction bases: 4. The CDR3 is 14 residues long. Germline V gives CDR1 MDHEN, CDR2 SYDVKM. CDR3: CASSFLTGGTPLHF. CDR3 coding DNA: TGTGCCAGCAGTTTTTTGACAGGGGGCACACCCCTCCACTTT.

This chain uses TRBV5-4 with TRBJ2-2; D might be TRBD1 or TRBD2, each matching 6 bases. CDR1 SGHNT and CDR2 YYREEE come from the germline V gene (reference sequence). The CDR3 loop spans 15 amino acids. The V gene lost 5 bases and the J gene lost 4 bases, with 15 bases spanning the gap. DNA for the CDR3: TGTGCCAGCAGGCTTTGGGGGGCGGGCACCGGGGAGCTGTTTTTT. Its translation is CASRLWGAGTGELFF.

This chain uses TRBV25-1 with TRBJ1-1; D remains unclear. Trimming removed 4 bases at V and 5 bases at J, with 5 bases between. This CDR3 comprises 11 residues. Per germline, CDR1 MGHDK and CDR2 SYGVNS. CDR3 loop: CASSAYTEAFF. The CDR3 DNA reads as TGTGCCAGCAGTGCTTATACTGAAGCTTTCTTT.

The V gene is TRBV7-3, the J gene TRBJ2-2, with TRBD2 matching over 10 bases. The V segment lost 3 bases and the J segment 0 bases; nucleotides outside the gene matches: 4. This CDR3 has 17 residues. The germline gives CDR1 SGHTA, CDR2 FQGTGA. The CDR3 sequence is CASSFSGLAANTGELFF. The DNA for the CDR3 is TGTGCCAGCAGCTTCTCCGGACTAGCGGCGAACACCGGGGAGCTGTTTTTT. Drawing the rest from reference TRBV7-3 and TRBJ2-2, the complete variable domain is GAGVSQTPSNKVTEKGKYVELRCDPISGHTALYWYRQSLGQGPEFLIYFQGTGAADDSGLPNDRFFAVRPEGSVSTLKIQRTERGDSAVYLCASSFSGLAANTGELFFGEGSRLTVL.

This chain connects TRBV4-1 to TRBJ1-3, with D tentatively TRBD1 (6 bases). Germline V gene data show CDR1 as MGHRA and CDR2 as YSYEKL. The CDR3 runs 14 residues. V was clipped by 5 bases and J by 6 bases, with 14 bases between them. The CDR3 loop reads CASSLRDTSNTIYF. CDR3 bases: TGCGCCAGCAGCTTGCGGGACACCTCAAACACCATATATTTT.